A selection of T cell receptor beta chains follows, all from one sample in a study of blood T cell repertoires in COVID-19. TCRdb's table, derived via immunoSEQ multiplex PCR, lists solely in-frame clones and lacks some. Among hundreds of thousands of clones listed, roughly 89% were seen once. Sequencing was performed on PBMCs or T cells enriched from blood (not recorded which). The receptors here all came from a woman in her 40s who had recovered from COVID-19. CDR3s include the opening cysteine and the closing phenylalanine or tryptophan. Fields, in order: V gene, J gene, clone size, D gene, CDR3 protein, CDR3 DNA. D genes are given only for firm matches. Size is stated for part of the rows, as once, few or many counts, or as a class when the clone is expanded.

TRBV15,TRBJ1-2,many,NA,CATSTAGGGAGGGYTF,TGTGCCACCAGCACGGCCGGGGGGGGAGCCGGCGGAGGCTACACCTTC
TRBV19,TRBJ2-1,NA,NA,CASSDSPVRNEQFF,TGTGCCAGTAGTGACTCGCCGGTGAGGAATGAGCAGTTCTTC
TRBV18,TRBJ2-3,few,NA,CASPRGGSYTDTQYF,TGTGCCAGCCCCCGAGGAGGTAGTTACACAGATACGCAGTATTTT
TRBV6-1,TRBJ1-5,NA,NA,CASSGPANRGSYSNQPQHF,TGTGCCAGCAGTGGACCGGCGAACCGGGGGTCTTATAGCAATCAGCCCCAGCATTTT
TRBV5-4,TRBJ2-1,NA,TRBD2,CASSASAGDRDEQFF,TGTGCCAGCAGCGCATCAGCGGGAGACCGCGATGAGCAGTTCTTC
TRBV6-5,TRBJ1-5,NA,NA,CASGSRGSNQPQHF,TGTGCCAGCGGTTCAAGGGGAAGCAATCAGCCCCAGCATTTT
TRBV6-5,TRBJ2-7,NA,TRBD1,CASRPRDRAYEQYF,TGTGCCAGCAGGCCCCGGGACAGGGCGTACGAGCAGTACTTC
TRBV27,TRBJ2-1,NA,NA,CASSVTAPQGATSSYNEQFF,TGTGCCAGCAGTGTAACCGCCCCCCAGGGCGCCACGAGCTCCTACAATGAGCAGTTCTTC
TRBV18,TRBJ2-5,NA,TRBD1,CASSLNTGTGVLETQYF,TGTGCCAGCTCACTTAATACCGGGACAGGGGTCTTGGAGACCCAGTACTTC
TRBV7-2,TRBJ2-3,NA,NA,CASSQADTQYF,TGTGCCAGCAGTCAGGCAGATACGCAGTATTTT
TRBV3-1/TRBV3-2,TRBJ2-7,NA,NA,CASTRLGASYEQYF,TGTGCCAGCACCCGTTTGGGGGCGTCCTACGAGCAGTACTTC
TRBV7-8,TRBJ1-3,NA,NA,CASSLGRARNTIYF,TGTGCCAGCAGCTTAGGCAGGGCGAGGAACACCATATATTTT
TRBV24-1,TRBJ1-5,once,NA,CATSDPRGGNQPQHF,TGTGCCACCAGTGATCCCCGGGGAGGGAATCAGCCCCAGCATTTT
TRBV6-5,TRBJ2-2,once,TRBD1,CASTDRVNTGELFF,TGTGCCAGCACGGACAGGGTGAACACCGGGGAGCTGTTTTTT
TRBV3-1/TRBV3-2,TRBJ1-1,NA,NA,CASSHPSGAFF,TGTGCCAGCAGCCATCCATCGGGAGCTTTCTTT
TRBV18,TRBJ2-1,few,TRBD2,CASSPTSPAGGGSYNEQFF,TGTGCCAGCTCACCGACTTCCCCAGCGGGAGGGGGTTCCTACAATGAGCAGTTCTTC
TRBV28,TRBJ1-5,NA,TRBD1,CASSFSGQGFNQPQHF,TGTGCCAGCAGTTTCTCGGGACAGGGGTTCAATCAGCCCCAGCATTTT
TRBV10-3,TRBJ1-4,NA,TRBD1,CATGQGINEKLFF,TGTGCCACCGGACAGGGGATCAATGAAAAACTGTTTTTT
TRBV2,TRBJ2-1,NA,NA,CASSEKRAGLYNEQFF,TGTGCCAGCAGTGAAAAGAGGGCAGGACTATACAATGAGCAGTTCTTC
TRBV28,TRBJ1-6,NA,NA,CASSETGLGSPLHF,TGTGCCAGCAGTGAAACAGGGTTAGGTTCACCCCTCCACTTT